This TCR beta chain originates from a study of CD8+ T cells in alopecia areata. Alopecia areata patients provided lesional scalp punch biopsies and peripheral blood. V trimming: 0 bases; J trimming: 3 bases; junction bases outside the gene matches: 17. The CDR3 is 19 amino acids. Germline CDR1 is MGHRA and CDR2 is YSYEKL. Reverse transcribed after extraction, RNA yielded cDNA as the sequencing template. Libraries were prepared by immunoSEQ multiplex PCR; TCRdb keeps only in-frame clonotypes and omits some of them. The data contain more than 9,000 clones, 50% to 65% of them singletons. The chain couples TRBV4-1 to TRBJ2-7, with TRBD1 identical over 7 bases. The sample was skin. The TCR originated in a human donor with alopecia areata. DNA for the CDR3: TGCGCCAGCAGCCAAGAAAGTGCACAGGGGTGGGTTGTGAGCTACGAGCAGTACTTC. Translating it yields CASSQESAQGWVVSYEQYF.